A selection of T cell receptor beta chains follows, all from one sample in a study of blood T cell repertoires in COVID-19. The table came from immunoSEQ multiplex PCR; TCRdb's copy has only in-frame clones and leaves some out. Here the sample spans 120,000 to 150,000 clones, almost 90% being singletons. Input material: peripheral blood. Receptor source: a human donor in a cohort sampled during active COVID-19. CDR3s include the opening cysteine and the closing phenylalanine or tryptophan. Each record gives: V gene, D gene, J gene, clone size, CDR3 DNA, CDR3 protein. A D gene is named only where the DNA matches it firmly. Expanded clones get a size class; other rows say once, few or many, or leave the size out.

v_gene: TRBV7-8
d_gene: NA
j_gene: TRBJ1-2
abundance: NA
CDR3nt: TGTGCCAGCAGCTTACTCACAGTAGGATATGGCTACACCTTC
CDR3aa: CASSLLTVGYGYTF

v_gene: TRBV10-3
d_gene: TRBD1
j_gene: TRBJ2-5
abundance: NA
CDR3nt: TGTGCCATCGCTCAGGGGGCGGGAGAGACCCAGTACTTC
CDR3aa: CAIAQGAGETQYF

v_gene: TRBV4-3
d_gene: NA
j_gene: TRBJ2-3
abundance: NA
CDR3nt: TGCGCCAGCAGCCAAGAAGTTCTCGCACTAGTATCGGATACGCAGTATTTT
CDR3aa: CASSQEVLALVSDTQYF

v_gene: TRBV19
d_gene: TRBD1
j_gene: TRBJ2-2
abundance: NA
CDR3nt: TGTGCCAGTACACAGGGGGCCACCGGGGAGCTGTTTTTT
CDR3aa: CASTQGATGELFF

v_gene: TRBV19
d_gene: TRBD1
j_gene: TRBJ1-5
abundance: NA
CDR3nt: TGTGCCAGTAGTCCCCCGACAGGGGAGATCAGGCAGCCCCAGCATTTT
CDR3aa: CASSPPTGEIRQPQHF

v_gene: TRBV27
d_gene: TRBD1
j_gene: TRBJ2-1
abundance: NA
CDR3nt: TGTGCCAGCAGTTTATCAGACAGGGGGGCAAGATACAATGAGCAGTTCTTC
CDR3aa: CASSLSDRGARYNEQFF

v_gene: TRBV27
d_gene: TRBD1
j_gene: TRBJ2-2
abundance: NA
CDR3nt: TGTGCCAGCAGTGCACAGGGGATCCGCAACACCGGGGAGCTGTTTTTT
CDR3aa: CASSAQGIRNTGELFF

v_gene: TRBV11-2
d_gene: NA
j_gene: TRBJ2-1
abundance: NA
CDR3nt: TGTGCCAGCAGCTTCAGGGTGGGTGGGTCCTACAATGAGCAGTTCTTC
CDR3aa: CASSFRVGGSYNEQFF

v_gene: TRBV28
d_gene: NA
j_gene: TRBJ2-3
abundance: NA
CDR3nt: TGTGCCAGCAGTGCAGGGTCCACAGATACGCAGTATTTT
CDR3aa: CASSAGSTDTQYF

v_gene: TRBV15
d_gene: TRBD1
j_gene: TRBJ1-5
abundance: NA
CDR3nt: TGTGCCACCAGCAACCGGGACAGGGGCCGGGGGCAGCCCCAGCATTTT
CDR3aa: CATSNRDRGRGQPQHF

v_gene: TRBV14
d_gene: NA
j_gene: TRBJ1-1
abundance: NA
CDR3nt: TGTGCCAGCAGCCAAGATCCGGGACATTGGAACACTGAAGCTTTCTTT
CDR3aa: CASSQDPGHWNTEAFF

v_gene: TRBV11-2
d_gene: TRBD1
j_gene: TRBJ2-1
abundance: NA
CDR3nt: TGTGCCAGCAGCTTAGTCTCCAGACAGGGCGGCAATGAGCAGTTCTTC
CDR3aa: CASSLVSRQGGNEQFF

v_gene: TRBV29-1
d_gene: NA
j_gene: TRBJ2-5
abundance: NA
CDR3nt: TGCAGCGTTGTCATAGCCCAAGAGACCCAGTACTTC
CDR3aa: CSVVIAQETQYF

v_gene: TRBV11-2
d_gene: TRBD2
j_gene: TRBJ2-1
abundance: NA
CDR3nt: TGTGCCAGCAGCTTAGTTGTATCTTCGGGAGGACACAATGAGCAGTTCTTC
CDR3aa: CASSLVVSSGGHNEQFF

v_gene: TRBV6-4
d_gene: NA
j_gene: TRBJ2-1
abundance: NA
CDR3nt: TGTGCCACCTCGGTAGGGCGGGACAATGAGCAGTTCTTC
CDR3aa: CATSVGRDNEQFF

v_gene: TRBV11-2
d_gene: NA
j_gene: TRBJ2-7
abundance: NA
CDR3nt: TGTGCCAGCAGCCCCAGTGGGGGGAGCGCCTACGAGCAGTACTTC
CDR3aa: CASSPSGGSAYEQYF

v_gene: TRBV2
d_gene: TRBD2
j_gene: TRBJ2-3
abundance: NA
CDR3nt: TGTGCCAGCAGCAGTAGCGGGACGAACACAGATACGCAGTATTTT
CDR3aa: CASSSSGTNTDTQYF

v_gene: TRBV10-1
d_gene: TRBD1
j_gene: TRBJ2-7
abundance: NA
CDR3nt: TGCGCCAGCAGTCCCCGACAGGGGAGCTCCTACGAGCAGTACTTC
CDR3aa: CASSPRQGSSYEQYF

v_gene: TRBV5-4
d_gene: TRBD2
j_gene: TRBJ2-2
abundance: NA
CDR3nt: TGTGCCAGCAGCTTGGGGTCCTCTCTAGCGGCTTACACCGGGGAGCTGTTTTTT
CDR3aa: CASSLGSSLAAYTGELFF

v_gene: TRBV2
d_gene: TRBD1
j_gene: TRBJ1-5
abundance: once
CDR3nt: TGTGCCAGCCGGACAGGGAGCAATCAGCCCCAGCATTTT
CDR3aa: CASRTGSNQPQHF

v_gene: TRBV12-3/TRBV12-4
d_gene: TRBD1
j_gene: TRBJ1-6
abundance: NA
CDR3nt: TGTGCCAGCAGGACAGGGGGGTATTCACCCCTCCACTTT
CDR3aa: CASRTGGYSPLHF

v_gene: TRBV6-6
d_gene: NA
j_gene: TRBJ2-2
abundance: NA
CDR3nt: TGTGCCAGCAGCGCCTGGGGCAAGACCGGGGAGCTGTTTTTT
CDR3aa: CASSAWGKTGELFF

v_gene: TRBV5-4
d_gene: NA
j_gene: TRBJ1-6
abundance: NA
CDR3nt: TGTGCCAGCAGCCGTGGACTGAACTCCTATAATTCACCCCTCCACTTT
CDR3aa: CASSRGLNSYNSPLHF

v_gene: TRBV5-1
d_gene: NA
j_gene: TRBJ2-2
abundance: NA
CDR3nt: TGCGCCAGCAGCACCAACGGGGGGCCAGCCGGGGAGCTGTTTTTT
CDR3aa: CASSTNGGPAGELFF

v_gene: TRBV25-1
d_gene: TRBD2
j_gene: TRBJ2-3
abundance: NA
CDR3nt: TGTGCCACAGAGGTGCCTAGCGGGAGTCAGACAGATACGCAGTATTTT
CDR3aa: CATEVPSGSQTDTQYF

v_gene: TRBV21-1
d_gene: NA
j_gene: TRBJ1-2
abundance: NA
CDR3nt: TGTGCCAGCAGCAAAGAGTCCCGGGACAGAATCCTCTATGGCTACACCTTC
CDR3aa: CASSKESRDRILYGYTF

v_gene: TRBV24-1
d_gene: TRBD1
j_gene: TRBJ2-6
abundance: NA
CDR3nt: TGTGCCACCAGTGCCGGGACAGAAGTCTCTGGGGCCAACGTCCTGACTTTC
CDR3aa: CATSAGTEVSGANVLTF

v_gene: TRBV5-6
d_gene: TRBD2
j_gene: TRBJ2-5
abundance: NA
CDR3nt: TGTGCCAGCAGCTTGGCTATACTAGCGGGAGGGGAAGAGACCCAGTACTTC
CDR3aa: CASSLAILAGGEETQYF

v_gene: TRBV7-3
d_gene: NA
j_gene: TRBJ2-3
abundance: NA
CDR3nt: TGTGCCAGCAGCCATAGAGGCACAGGGGGGAGGGCAGATACGCAGTATTTT
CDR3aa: CASSHRGTGGRADTQYF

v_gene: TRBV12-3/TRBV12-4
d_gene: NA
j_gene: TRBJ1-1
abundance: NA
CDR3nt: TGTGCCAGCAGAACAGGGAACACTGAAGCTTTCTTT
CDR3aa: CASRTGNTEAFF

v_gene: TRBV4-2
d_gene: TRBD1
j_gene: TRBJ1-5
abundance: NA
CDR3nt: TGTGCCAGCAGCCAAGATCAGGACAGGAGGCAGCCCCAGCATTTT
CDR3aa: CASSQDQDRRQPQHF

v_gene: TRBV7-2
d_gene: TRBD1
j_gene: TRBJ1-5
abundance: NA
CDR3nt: TGTGCCAGCAGCCCCCACGCCGGGACAGGGCTCAATCAGCCCCAGCATTTT
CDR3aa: CASSPHAGTGLNQPQHF

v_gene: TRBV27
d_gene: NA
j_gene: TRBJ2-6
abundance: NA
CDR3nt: TGTGCCAGCAGTCCCGACTCACTGTTTGGGGCCAACGTCCTGACTTTC
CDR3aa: CASSPDSLFGANVLTF

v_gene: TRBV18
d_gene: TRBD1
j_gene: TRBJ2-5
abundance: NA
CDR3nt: TGTGCCAGCTCGAAGGGACAGATTGGGGAGACCCAGTACTTC
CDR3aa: CASSKGQIGETQYF

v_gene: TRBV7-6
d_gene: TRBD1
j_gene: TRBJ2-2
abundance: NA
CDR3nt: TGTGCCAGCAGCCGATACAGGGGCGGCGGGGAGCTGTTTTTT
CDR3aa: CASSRYRGGGELFF

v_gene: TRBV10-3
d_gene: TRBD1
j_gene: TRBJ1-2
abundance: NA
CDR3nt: TGTGCCATCAGTGACGGAACAGGGGGATCTCTCTTTGGCTACACCTTC
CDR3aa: CAISDGTGGSLFGYTF

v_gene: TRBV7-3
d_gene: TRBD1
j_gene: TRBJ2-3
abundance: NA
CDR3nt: TGTGCCAGCAGCCCTGACAGGGGTTTCACAGATACGCAGTATTTT
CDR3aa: CASSPDRGFTDTQYF

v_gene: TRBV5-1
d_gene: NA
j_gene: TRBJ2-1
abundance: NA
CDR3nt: TGCGCCAGCAGCAGACTGGGAGGATCCAATGAGCAGTTCTTC
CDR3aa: CASSRLGGSNEQFF

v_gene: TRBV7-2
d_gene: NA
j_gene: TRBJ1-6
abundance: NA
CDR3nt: TGTGCCAGCAGCTCGGAGGAGGGGATACCCCTCCACTTT
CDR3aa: CASSSEEGIPLHF

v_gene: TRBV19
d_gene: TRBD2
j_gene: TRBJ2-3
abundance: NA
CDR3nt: TGTGCCAGTAGTCCGAGGGCTAGCGGGAGCACAGATACGCAGTATTTT
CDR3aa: CASSPRASGSTDTQYF

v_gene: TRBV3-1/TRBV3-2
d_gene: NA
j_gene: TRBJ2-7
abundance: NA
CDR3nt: TGTGCCAGCAGCCGCGCTTCCGGGGTGTACGAGCAGTACTTC
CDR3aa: CASSRASGVYEQYF

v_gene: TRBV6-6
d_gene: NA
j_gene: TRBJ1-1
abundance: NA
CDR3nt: TGTGCCAGCAACCAACGGGAGGCAAACACTGAAGCTTTCTTT
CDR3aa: CASNQREANTEAFF

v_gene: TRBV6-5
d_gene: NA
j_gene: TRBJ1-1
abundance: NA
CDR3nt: TGTGCCAGCAGCCTAATGTCGGGGGGGGGCACTGAAGCTTTCTTT
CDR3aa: CASSLMSGGGTEAFF

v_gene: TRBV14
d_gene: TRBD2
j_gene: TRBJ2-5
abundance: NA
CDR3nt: TGTGCCAGCAGGGGTAGCGGGAGCGAGACCCAGTACTTC
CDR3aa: CASRGSGSETQYF

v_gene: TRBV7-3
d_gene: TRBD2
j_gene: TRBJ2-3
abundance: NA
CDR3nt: TGTGCCAGCAGCCGAACGGCTAGCGGGAGGTTCACAGATACGCAGTATTTT
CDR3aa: CASSRTASGRFTDTQYF

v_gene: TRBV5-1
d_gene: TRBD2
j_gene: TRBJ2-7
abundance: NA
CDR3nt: TGCGCCAGCAGCTCCACTAGCGCTTCCTACGAGCAGTACTTC
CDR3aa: CASSSTSASYEQYF

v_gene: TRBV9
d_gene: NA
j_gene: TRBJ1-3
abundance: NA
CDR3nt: TGTGCCAGCAGCCTTCAGACAGGCTCTGGAAACACCATATATTTT
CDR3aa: CASSLQTGSGNTIYF

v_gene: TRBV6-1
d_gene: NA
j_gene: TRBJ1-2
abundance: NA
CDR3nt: TGTGCCAGCAGTGACAGGGATCCTCGATATGGCTACACCTTC
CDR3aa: CASSDRDPRYGYTF

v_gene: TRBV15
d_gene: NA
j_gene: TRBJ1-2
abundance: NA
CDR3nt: TGTGCCACCAGCAGAGATGGCAGGGCGGCTGGCTACACCTTC
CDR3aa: CATSRDGRAAGYTF

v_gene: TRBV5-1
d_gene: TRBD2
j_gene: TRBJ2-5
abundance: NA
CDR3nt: TGCGCCAGCAGCTTTAGCGGGAGAGAAGAGACCCAGTACTTC
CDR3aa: CASSFSGREETQYF

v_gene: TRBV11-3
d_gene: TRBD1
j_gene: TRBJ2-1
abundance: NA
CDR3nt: TGTGCCAGCAGCCCTCGACAGGGGAGTTACAATGAGCAGTTCTTC
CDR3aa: CASSPRQGSYNEQFF

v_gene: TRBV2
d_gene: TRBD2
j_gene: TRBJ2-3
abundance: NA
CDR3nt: TGTGCCAGCACTCTAGCGGGAGAAGATGTTGGGGCGCAGTATTTT
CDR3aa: CASTLAGEDVGAQYF

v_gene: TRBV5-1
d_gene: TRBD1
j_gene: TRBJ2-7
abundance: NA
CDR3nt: TGCGCCAGCAGCAAGACAGGGGTCGGCGAGCAGTACTTC
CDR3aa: CASSKTGVGEQYF

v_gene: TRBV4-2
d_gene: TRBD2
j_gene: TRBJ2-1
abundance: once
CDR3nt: TGTGCCAGCAGCCAAGAGCGGGAGGGCCTCTACAATGAGCAGTTCTTC
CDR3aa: CASSQEREGLYNEQFF

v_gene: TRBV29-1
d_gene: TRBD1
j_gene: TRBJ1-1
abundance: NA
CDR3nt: TGCAGCGTTGGCGCAGGGGGAGACACTGAAGCTTTCTTT
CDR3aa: CSVGAGGDTEAFF

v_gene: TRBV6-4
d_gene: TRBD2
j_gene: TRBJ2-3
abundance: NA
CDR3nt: TGTGCCAGGGGACTAGCGGGAATGGGTGCGAGCACAGATACGCAGTATTTT
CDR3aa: CARGLAGMGASTDTQYF

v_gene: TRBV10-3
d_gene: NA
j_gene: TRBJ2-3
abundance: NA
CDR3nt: TGTGCCATCAGTGAGGGGGAGGCAAGCACAGATACGCAGTATTTT
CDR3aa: CAISEGEASTDTQYF

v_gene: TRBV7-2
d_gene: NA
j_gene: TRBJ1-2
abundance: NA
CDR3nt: TGTGCCAGCAGCTTAGTCGCAGGGAGGCAGGAGGGCTACACCTTC
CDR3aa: CASSLVAGRQEGYTF

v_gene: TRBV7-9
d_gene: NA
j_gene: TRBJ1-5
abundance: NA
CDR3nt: TGTGCCAGCAGTATTGACAGTCCAAATCAGCCCCAGCATTTT
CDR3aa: CASSIDSPNQPQHF